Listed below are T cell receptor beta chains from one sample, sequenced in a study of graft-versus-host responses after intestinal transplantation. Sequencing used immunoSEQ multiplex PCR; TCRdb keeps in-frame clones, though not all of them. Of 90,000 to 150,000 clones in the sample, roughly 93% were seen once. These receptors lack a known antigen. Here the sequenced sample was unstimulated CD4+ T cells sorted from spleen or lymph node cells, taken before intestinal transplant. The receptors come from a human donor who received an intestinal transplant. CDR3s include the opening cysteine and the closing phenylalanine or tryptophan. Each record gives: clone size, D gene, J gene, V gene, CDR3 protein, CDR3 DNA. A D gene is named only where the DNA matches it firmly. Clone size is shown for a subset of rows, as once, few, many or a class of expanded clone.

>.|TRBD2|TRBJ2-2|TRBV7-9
CASSSSGSNAGELFF
TGTGCCAGCAGCTCTAGCGGGAGTAATGCCGGGGAGCTGTTTTTT
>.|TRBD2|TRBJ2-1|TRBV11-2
CASSLGGTSPYEQFF
TGTGCCAGCAGCTTAGGAGGGACTAGCCCCTATGAGCAGTTCTTC
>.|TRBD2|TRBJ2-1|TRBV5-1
CASSWTRRAYNEQFF
TGCGCCAGCAGTTGGACTAGGAGGGCCTACAATGAGCAGTTCTTC
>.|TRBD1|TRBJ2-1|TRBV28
CASSPSGTGNNEQFF
TGTGCCAGCAGTCCGTCCGGGACAGGGAACAATGAGCAGTTCTTC
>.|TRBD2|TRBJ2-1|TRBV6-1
CASTSGRALNEQFF
TGTGCCAGCACTAGCGGGAGGGCCCTCAATGAGCAGTTCTTC
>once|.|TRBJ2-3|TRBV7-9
CASSFDSASTDTQYF
TGTGCCAGCAGCTTTGACTCGGCTAGCACAGATACGCAGTATTTT
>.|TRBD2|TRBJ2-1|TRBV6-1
CASRTLAGENNEQFF
TGTGCCAGCAGGACACTAGCGGGAGAGAACAATGAGCAGTTCTTC
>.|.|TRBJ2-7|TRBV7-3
CASSLWAGDHEQYF
TGTGCCAGCAGCTTATGGGCAGGGGACCACGAGCAGTACTTC
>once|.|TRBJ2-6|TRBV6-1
CASSDFIQLVSGANVLTF
TGTGCCAGCAGTGACTTCATCCAGCTAGTCTCTGGGGCCAACGTCCTGACTTTC
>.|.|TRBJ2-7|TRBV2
CASSSGDSEYF
TGTGCCAGCAGTTCTGGTGACTCGGAGTACTTC
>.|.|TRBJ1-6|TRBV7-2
CASSLAPITARSPLHF
TGTGCCAGCAGCTTAGCGCCTATCACTGCAAGATCACCCCTCCACTTT
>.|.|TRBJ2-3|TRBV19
CASSTTGTTDTQYF
TGTGCCAGTAGTACGACAGGGACTACAGATACGCAGTATTTT
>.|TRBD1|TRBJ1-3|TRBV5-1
CASSQGATGNTIYF
TGCGCCAGCAGCCAGGGGGCCACTGGAAACACCATATATTTT
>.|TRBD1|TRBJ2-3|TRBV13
CASSPQPTDRGPRDTQYF
TGTGCCAGCAGTCCACAACCGACTGACAGGGGCCCCAGGGATACGCAGTATTTT
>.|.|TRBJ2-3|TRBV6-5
CASSYSGGSTDTQYF
TGTGCCAGCAGTTACTCAGGGGGATCCACAGATACGCAGTATTTT
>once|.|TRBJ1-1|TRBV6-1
CASSAMGTEAFF
TGTGCCAGCAGTGCGATGGGGACTGAAGCTTTCTTT
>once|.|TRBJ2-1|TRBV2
CATTREARNEQFF
TGTGCCACCACAAGGGAGGCCCGGAATGAGCAGTTCTTC
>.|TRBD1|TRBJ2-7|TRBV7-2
CASSRTGGTYEQYF
TGTGCCAGCAGCCGGACAGGGGGGACCTACGAGCAGTACTTC
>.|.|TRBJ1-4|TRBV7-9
CASSLHRELGEKLFF
TGTGCCAGCAGCTTACACAGGGAATTGGGAGAAAAACTGTTTTTT
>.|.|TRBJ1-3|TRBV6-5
CASSRTDSHGNTIYF
TGTGCCAGCAGTCGCACAGACAGTCATGGAAACACCATATATTTT
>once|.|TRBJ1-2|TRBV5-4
CASSLDSNYGYTF
TGTGCCAGCAGCTTGGACTCTAACTATGGCTACACCTTC
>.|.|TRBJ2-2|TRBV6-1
CASSENLWRQNTGELFF
TGTGCCAGCAGTGAAAACCTTTGGCGGCAGAACACCGGGGAGCTGTTTTTT
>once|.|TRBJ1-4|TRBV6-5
CASSRGWGANEKLFF
TGTGCCAGCAGTCGGGGATGGGGGGCTAATGAAAAACTGTTTTTT
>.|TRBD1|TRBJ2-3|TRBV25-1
CASRKQGGTDTQYF
TGTGCCAGCAGAAAACAGGGGGGCACAGATACGCAGTATTTT
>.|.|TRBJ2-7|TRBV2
CASTSGFQGWEQHWYF
TGTGCCAGCACCTCGGGGTTTCAGGGATGGGAACAGCATTGGTACTTC
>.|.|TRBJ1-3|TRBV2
CASSVDGSSGNTIYF
TGTGCCAGCAGTGTGGACGGCAGCTCTGGAAACACCATATATTTT
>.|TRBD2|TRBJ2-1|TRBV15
CATSRSRLAGPGNEQFF
TGTGCCACCAGCAGATCGCGACTAGCGGGCCCGGGGAATGAGCAGTTCTTC
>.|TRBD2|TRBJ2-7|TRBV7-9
CASSLARTSSRHEQYF
TGTGCCAGCAGCTTAGCGAGGACTAGCAGCCGCCACGAGCAGTACTTC
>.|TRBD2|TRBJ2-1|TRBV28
CASSTSGRAGEQFF
TGTGCCAGCAGTACTAGCGGGAGGGCCGGTGAGCAGTTCTTC
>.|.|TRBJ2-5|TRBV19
CASSMVGIQETQYF
TGTGCCAGTAGTATGGTAGGAATACAAGAGACCCAGTACTTC
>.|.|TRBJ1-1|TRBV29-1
CSVMDGRMNTEAFF
TGCAGCGTAATGGACGGTCGGATGAACACTGAAGCTTTCTTT
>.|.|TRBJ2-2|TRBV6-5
CASSFWDPGTGELFF
TGTGCCAGCAGTTTTTGGGACCCGGGCACCGGGGAGCTGTTTTTT
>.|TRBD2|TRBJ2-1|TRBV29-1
CSVAGLAGVNEQFF
TGCAGCGTTGCAGGCCTAGCGGGAGTCAATGAGCAGTTCTTC
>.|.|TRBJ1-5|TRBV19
CASSIFLTASQPQHF
TGTGCCAGTAGTATTTTTCTGACGGCATCTCAGCCCCAGCATTTT
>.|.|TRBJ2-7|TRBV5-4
CASSRGRSGSYEQYF
TGTGCCAGCAGCAGAGGTCGGAGTGGCTCCTACGAGCAGTACTTC
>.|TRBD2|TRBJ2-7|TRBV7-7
CASSLYYSRKGGSEQYF
TGTGCTAGCAGCTTATACTATAGCCGTAAGGGCGGGAGCGAGCAGTACTTC
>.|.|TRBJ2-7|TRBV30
CAWDREGIF
TGTGCCTGGGACCGCGAGGGGATCTTC
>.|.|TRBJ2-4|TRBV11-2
CASSLAGRSRNIQYF
TGTGCCAGCAGCTTAGCGGGACGCTCTCGGAACATTCAGTACTTC